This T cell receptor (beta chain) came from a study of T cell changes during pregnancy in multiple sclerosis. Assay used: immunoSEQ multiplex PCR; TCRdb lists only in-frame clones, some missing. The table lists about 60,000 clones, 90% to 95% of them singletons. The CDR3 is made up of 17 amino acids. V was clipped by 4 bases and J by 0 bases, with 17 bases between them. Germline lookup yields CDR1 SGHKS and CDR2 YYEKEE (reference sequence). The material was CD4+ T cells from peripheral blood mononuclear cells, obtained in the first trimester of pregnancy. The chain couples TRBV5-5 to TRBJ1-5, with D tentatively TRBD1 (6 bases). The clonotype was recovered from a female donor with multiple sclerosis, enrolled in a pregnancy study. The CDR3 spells CASSGTGTGYSNQPQHF. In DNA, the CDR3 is TGTGCCAGCAGCGGCACAGGGACGGGGTATAGCAATCAGCCCCAGCATTTT.